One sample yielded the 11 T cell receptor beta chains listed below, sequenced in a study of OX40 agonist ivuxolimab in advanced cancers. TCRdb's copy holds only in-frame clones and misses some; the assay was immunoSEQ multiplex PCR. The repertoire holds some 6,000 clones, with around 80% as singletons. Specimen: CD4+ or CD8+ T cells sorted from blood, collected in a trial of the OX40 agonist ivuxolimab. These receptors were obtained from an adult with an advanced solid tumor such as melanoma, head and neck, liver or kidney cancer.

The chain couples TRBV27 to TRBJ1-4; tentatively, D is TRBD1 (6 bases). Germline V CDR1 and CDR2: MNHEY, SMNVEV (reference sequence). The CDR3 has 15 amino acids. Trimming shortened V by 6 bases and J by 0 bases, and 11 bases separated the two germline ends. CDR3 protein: CASRRTVATNEKLFF. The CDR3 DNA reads TGTGCCAGCAGACGGACAGTAGCAACTAATGAAAAACTGTTTTTT.

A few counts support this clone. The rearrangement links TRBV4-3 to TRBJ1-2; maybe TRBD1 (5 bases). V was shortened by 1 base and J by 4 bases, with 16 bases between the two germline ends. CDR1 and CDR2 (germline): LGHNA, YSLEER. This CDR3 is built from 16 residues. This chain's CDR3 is CASSQAQGSRGYGYTF. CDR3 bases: TGCGCCAGCAGCCAAGCTCAGGGTTCCCGGGGCTATGGCTACACCTTC.

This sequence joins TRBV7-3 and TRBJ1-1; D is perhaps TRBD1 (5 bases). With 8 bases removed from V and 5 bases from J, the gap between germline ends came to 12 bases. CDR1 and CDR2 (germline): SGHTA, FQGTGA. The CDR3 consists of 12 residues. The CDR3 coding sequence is TGTGCCAGCTCAACCGGGGGAACTGAAGCTTTCTTT. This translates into CASSTGGTEAFF.

The CDR3 region is CASSLGTGWNTGELFF. Here the CDR3 DNA reads TGTGCCAGCAGCTTAGGGACAGGGTGGAACACCGGGGAGCTGTTTTTT. The genes are TRBV7-3 and TRBJ2-2, with 9 bases identical to TRBD1. The CDR3 runs to 16 residues. J gave up 1 base and V 2 bases, and 2 bases lay outside the gene matches. The germline V gene has CDR1 SGHTA and CDR2 FQGTGA. Full variable domain (missing parts from reference TRBV7-3 and TRBJ2-2): GAGVSQTPSNKVTEKGKYVELRCDPISGHTALYWYRQSLGQGPEFLIYFQGTGAADDSGLPNDRFFAVRPEGSVSTLKIQRTERGDSAVYLCASSLGTGWNTGELFFGEGSRLTVL.

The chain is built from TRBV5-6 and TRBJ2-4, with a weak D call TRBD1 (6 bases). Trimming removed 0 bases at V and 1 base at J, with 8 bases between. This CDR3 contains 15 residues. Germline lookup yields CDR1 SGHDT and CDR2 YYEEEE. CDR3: CASSLVDRAKNIQYF. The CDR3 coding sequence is TGTGCCAGCAGCTTGGTTGACAGGGCCAAAAACATTCAGTACTTC.

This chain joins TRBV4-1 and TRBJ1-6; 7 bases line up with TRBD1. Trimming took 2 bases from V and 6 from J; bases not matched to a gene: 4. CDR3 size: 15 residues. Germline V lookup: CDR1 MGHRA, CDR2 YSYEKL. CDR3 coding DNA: TGCGCCAGCAGCCAATACGACAGGGCTAATTCACCCCTCCACTTT. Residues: CASSQYDRANSPLHF.

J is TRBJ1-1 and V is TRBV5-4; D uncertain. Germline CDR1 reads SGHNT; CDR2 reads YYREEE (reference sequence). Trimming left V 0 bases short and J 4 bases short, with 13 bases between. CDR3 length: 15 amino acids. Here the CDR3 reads CASSLDTEFITEAFF. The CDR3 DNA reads TGTGCCAGCAGCTTGGATACGGAATTTATCACTGAAGCTTTCTTT. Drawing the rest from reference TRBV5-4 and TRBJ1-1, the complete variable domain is ETGVTQSPTHLIKTRGQQVTLRCSSQSGHNTVSWYQQALGQGPQFIFQYYREEENGRGNFPPRFSGLQFPNYSSELNVNALELDDSALYLCASSLDTEFITEAFFGQGTRLTVV.

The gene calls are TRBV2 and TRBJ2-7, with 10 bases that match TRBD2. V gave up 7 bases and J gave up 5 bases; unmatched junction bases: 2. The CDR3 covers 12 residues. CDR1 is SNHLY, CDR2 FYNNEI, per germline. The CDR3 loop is CASIGLADEQYF. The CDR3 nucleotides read TGTGCCAGCATTGGACTAGCGGACGAGCAGTACTTC. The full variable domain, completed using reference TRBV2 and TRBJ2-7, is EPEVTQTPSHQVTQMGQEVILRCVPISNHLYFYWYRQILGQKVEFLVSFYNNEISEKSEIFDDQFSVERPDGSNFTLKIRSTKLEDSAMYFCASIGLADEQYFGPGTRLTVT.

The chain's CDR3 is CASSPLGGPNTDTQYF. The CDR3, as DNA: TGTGCCAGCTCACCACTCGGGGGCCCGAATACAGATACGCAGTATTTT. The chain couples TRBV18 to TRBJ2-3; the D call may be TRBD1 or TRBD2 (6 bases each). Trimming pared 1 base from V and 3 bases from J, leaving 14 bases between. The CDR3 sequence is 16 residues long. CDR1 and CDR2 (germline): KGHSH, LQKENI.

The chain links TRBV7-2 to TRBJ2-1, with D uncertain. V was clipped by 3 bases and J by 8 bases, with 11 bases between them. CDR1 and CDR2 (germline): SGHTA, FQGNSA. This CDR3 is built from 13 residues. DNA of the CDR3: TGTGCCAGCAGCTTCCTAGGTCCCCATGAGCAGTTCTTC. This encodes CASSFLGPHEQFF.

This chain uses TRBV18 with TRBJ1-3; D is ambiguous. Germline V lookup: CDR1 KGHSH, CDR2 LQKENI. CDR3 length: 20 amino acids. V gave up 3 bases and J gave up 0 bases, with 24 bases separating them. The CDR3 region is CASSPYGPGRESYSGNTIYF. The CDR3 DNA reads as TGTGCCAGCTCACCTTACGGGCCTGGGCGAGAATCCTACTCTGGAAACACCATATATTTT.